The next 9 T cell receptor beta chains were all read from a single sample in a study of T-cell memory formation after mild COVID-19. One entry per CDR3 protein, called by TCRdb with MiXCR from the 5' RACE reads. The sample shows hundreds of thousands of distinct CDR3 sequences, 25% to 30% of them seen only once. Sequencing used PBMCs or a T cell subset sorted from them (not recorded which). Receptor source: an adult woman who had mild COVID-19 (a few samples of this study predate the infection). Cell type and time point are not known.

In this sample, this clonotype turned up a few times. The chain combines TRBV7-9 with TRBJ1-1, with a weak D call TRBD1 (6 bases). Germline V gives CDR1 SEHNR, CDR2 FQNEAQ (reference sequence). V was pared by 4 bases and J by 5 bases, with 17 bases between. This CDR3 has 15 amino acids. The CDR3 nucleotides are TGTGCCAGCAGCTCTTACCACAGGGATGGGACTGAAGCTTTCTTT. Amino acid sequence: CASSSYHRDGTEAFF.

The chain carries TRBV7-9 and TRBJ2-7; TRBD2 matches at 7 bases. The CDR3 consists of 17 residues. The germline V gene encodes CDR1 SEHNR and CDR2 FQNEAQ (reference sequence). After removal of 4 bases from V and 2 bases from J, the junction contained 14 bases not matched to a gene. In DNA, the CDR3 is TGTGCCAGCAGCTCAAATTCGGGGGGAGGAAGGGCCTACGAGCAGTACTTC. It is translated as CASSSNSGGGRAYEQYF.

The chain couples TRBV6-5 to TRBJ2-6; 11 bases are shared with TRBD1. Germline trimming cut 4 bases from V and 0 bases from J; bases unmatched to any gene: 2. The CDR3 has 17 residues. Per the germline V gene, CDR1 is MNHEY and CDR2 is SVGAGI. CDR3: CASSFGTGGSGANVLTF. Written as DNA, the CDR3 is TGTGCCAGCAGTTTCGGGACAGGGGGCTCTGGGGCCAACGTCCTGACTTTC.

The V and J genes are TRBV11-2 and TRBJ2-1; 10 bases match TRBD2. CDR1 SGHAT and CDR2 FQNNGV come from the germline V gene. The CDR3 sequence is 15 residues long. Losses at the gene ends were 5 bases for V and 0 bases for J; bases not matched to a gene: 1. DNA for the CDR3: TGTGCCAGCAGCAGCGGGAGGGGCTCCTACAATGAGCAGTTCTTC. Its protein is CASSSGRGSYNEQFF.

This clonotype was seen only a few times. This sequence joins TRBV7-8 and TRBJ1-2; TRBD1 is a possible D gene (5 bases). Trimming cost V 0 bases and J 2 bases, with 13 bases left between them. This CDR3 is built from 16 residues. The germline gives CDR1 SGHVS, CDR2 FQNEAQ. In DNA, the CDR3 is TGTGCCAGCAGCTTAGCGGGGCGCAGGTTCAACTATGGCTACACCTTC. As protein: CASSLAGRRFNYGYTF.

The sample holds a few counts of this clonotype. V is TRBV11-1 and J is TRBJ2-7; 9 bases align to TRBD2. The CDR3 has 16 amino acids. J was trimmed by 4 bases and V by 4 bases; bases with no gene match: 11. Germline CDR1 and CDR2: SGHAT and FQDESV (reference sequence). The CDR3 is CASSSIPRTSEYEQYF. As DNA, the CDR3 is TGTGCCAGCAGCTCCATCCCCCGGACTAGCGAATACGAGCAGTACTTC.

This clonotype was counted only a few times. The CDR3 sequence: CSVRDRGPDIQYF. The CDR3 DNA reads as TGCAGCGTCCGGGACAGGGGGCCGGACATTCAGTACTTC. The chain recombines TRBV29-1 with TRBJ2-4, with 12 bases fitting TRBD1. CDR3 length: 13 residues. The germline V gene has CDR1 SQVTM and CDR2 ANQGSEA. J gave up 8 bases and V 6 bases, and 5 bases lay outside the gene matches.

V gene TRBV12-3 or TRBV12-4 combines with J gene TRBJ2-3, with 8 bases that match TRBD1. V shed 8 bases, J shed 9 bases, and the junction held 7 bases outside the gene matches. CDR3 length: 12 amino acids. CDR3 nucleotide sequence: TGTGCCAGCCAGGGGGCAGGGGGGACGCAGTATTTT. This sequence encodes CASQGAGGTQYF.

This rearrangement joins TRBV2 to TRBJ2-2, with 12 bases lining up with TRBD2. CDR3 size: 15 residues. V was clipped by 2 bases and J by 6 bases; unmatched bases: 1. Germline V gene data show CDR1 as SNHLY and CDR2 as FYNNEI. The CDR3 loop is CASSELAGGPGELFF. As DNA, the CDR3 is TGTGCCAGCAGTGAACTAGCGGGAGGGCCCGGGGAGCTGTTTTTT.